These 27 T cell receptor beta chains were all obtained from the same sample, sequenced in a study of T cell responses to AZD1222 COVID-19 vaccine (dated by TCRdb to about 2021). The library was built by means of the immunoSEQ multiplex PCR assay. Here the immuneACCESS table is served through TCRdb, limited to in-frame sequences with V and J called. Missing clones are a known gap in these copies; in checked studies unresolved V genes cover under half, and the rest lacks a known reason. Within this sample are around 190,000 clones, with approximately 86% of them counted one time only. 0.49% of the sample is held by the ten biggest clonotypes. According to the study, the label for this sample's time point signals: baseline before first vaccination. The sample here was peripheral blood, taken on day 0 of AZD1222 vaccination. These TCRs come from an adult in good health.

The chain employs TRBV19 and TRBJ2-3, with D perhaps matching TRBD2 (5 bases). CDR1 is LNHDA, CDR2 SQIVND, per germline (reference sequence). The CDR3 totals 14 residues. Trimming stripped 3 bases from V and 3 bases from J, with 10 bases between. For the CDR3, the DNA is TGTGCCAGTAGTATCCGCGGGTTTACAGATACGCAGTATTTT. The encoded protein is CASSIRGFTDTQYF.

The rearrangement links TRBV4-2 to TRBJ2-1; D uncertain. CDR3 length: 13 amino acids. The germline V gene encodes CDR1 LGHNA and CDR2 YNFKEQ. Trimming shortened V by 0 bases and J by 8 bases, and 8 bases separated the two germline ends. In DNA, the CDR3 is TGTGCCAGCAGCCAAGATAGCCTCGATGAGCAGTTCTTC. Encoded protein: CASSQDSLDEQFF.

The CDR3 bases are TGTGCCAGTAGTATGGTAGATACGCAGTATTTT. This sequence encodes CASSMVDTQYF. The chain is built from TRBV19 and TRBJ2-3; no definite D call. Germline V gives CDR1 LNHDA, CDR2 SQIVND (reference sequence). Trimming took off 3 bases at V and 5 bases at J, with 3 bases between the two ends. The CDR3 runs 11 residues. Drawing the rest from reference TRBV19 and TRBJ2-3, the complete variable domain is DGGITQSPKYLFRKEGQNVTLSCEQNLNHDAMYWYRQDPGQGLRLIYYSQIVNDFQKGDIAEGYSVSREKKESFPLTVTSAQKNPTAFYLCASSMVDTQYFGPGTRLTVL.

The chain has TRBV5-1 and TRBJ1-1; D ambiguous. Germline-derived CDR1 and CDR2 are SGHRS and YFSETQ. V dropped 4 bases and J dropped 0 bases, with 4 bases sitting between them. The CDR3 consists of 12 residues. The CDR3 coding sequence is TGCGCCAGCAGCGGGCTGAACACTGAAGCTTTCTTT. Its protein is CASSGLNTEAFF.

This sequence joins TRBV9 and TRBJ2-1; TRBD2 agrees at 9 bases. V lost 0 bases to trimming and J lost 6 bases; unmatched junction nucleotides: 7. The germline gives CDR1 SGDLS, CDR2 YYNGEE. The CDR3 sequence is 16 residues long. CDR3 protein: CASSVEPGLARNEQFF. CDR3 coding DNA: TGTGCCAGCAGCGTAGAACCGGGACTAGCTCGCAATGAGCAGTTCTTC.

This clone appeared a few times. The chain joins TRBV5-4 to TRBJ2-7; 9 bases align to TRBD1. With 4 bases clipped from V and 2 bases from J, the junction kept 1 base outside the gene matches. From germline, CDR1 is SGHNT and CDR2 YYREEE (reference sequence). The CDR3 totals 13 residues. DNA for the CDR3: TGTGCCAGCAGCAGGACAGGGGCCTACGAGCAGTACTTC. Translating it yields CASSRTGAYEQYF.

The chain is built from TRBV10-3 and TRBJ1-4, with 8 bases aligning to TRBD1. After removal of 7 bases from V and 3 bases from J, the junction contained 7 bases not matched to a gene. The CDR3 is 15 amino acids. The V gene's germline CDR1 is ENHRY and CDR2 SYGVKD. Here the CDR3 DNA reads TGTGCCATCAAACCACAGGGGGGTCCTAATGAAAAACTGTTTTTT. Translated: CAIKPQGGPNEKLFF.

There are a few counts of this clone. The genes are TRBV19 and TRBJ2-3; 8 nucleotides align to TRBD2. From germline, CDR1 is LNHDA and CDR2 SQIVND (reference sequence). J lost 5 bases, V lost 7 bases, and 11 bases had no gene match. The CDR3 runs to 15 residues. The CDR3: CASKDLGGAGDTQYF. DNA of the CDR3: TGTGCCAGTAAGGATCTCGGGGGGGCCGGAGATACGCAGTATTTT.

The gene calls are TRBV5-1 and TRBJ2-7; no reliable D call. Looked up from germline, CDR1 is SGHRS and CDR2 is YFSETQ. With 1 base removed from V and 3 bases from J, the gap between germline ends came to 11 bases. The length of the CDR3 is 14 residues. Written as DNA, the CDR3 is TGCGCCAGCAGCTTGTTGTACCCCGGCTACGAGCAGTACTTC. As protein: CASSLLYPGYEQYF.

The rearrangement uses TRBV12-5 and TRBJ1-1; possibly TRBD1 for D (6 bases). Germline CDR1 is LGHNT and CDR2 is FRNRAP. V dropped 6 bases and J dropped 3 bases, with 20 bases sitting between them. The CDR3 consists of 16 residues. CDR3 DNA: TGTGCTAGTGGCCCTACCCTAACAGGGATTCACACTGAAGCTTTCTTT. It specifies CASGPTLTGIHTEAFF.

The gene calls are TRBV4-1 and TRBJ1-1; D ambiguous. Per the germline V gene, CDR1 is MGHRA and CDR2 is YSYEKL. V was trimmed by 1 base and J by 1 base, leaving 7 bases between them. The length of the CDR3 is 14 residues. The DNA of the CDR3 is TGCGCCAGCAGCCAAGGGGTTAGGAACACTGAAGCTTTCTTT. This gives the protein CASSQGVRNTEAFF.

This clone appeared a single time. The chain employs TRBV29-1 and TRBJ2-2; TRBD2 is a possible D gene (5 bases). Looked up from germline, CDR1 is SQVTM and CDR2 is ANQGSEA. V gave up 7 bases and J gave up 2 bases, with 11 bases separating them. The CDR3 has 13 residues. The CDR3 is CSAGKLNTGELFF. CDR3 DNA: TGCAGCGCGGGGAAGTTAAACACCGGGGAGCTGTTTTTT.

J is TRBJ1-1 and V is TRBV4-3; weak D call: TRBD1 (6 bases). V lost 4 bases, J lost 1 base, and 13 bases lay in between. The CDR3 sequence is 15 residues long. Germline loops: CDR1 LGHNA, CDR2 YSLEER. For the CDR3, the DNA is TGCGCCAGCAGCCGGTCGACAGGTTGGAACACTGAAGCTTTCTTT. It specifies CASSRSTGWNTEAFF.

This sequence joins TRBV3-1 (or the pseudogene TRBV3-2) and TRBJ2-2; TRBD1 or TRBD2 may be the D gene (5 bases each). This CDR3 is 16 amino acids long. Germline loops: CDR1 LGHDT, CDR2 YNNKEL (reference sequence). V was cut by 4 bases and J by 4 bases, with 16 bases left in between. CDR3 nucleotides: TGTGCCAGCAGCCCTTCGGGGCGGGTTGCCACCGGGGAGCTGTTTTTT. Its translation is CASSPSGRVATGELFF.

This chain uses TRBV7-8 with TRBJ2-7; D possibly corresponds to TRBD1 (6 bases). The CDR3 sequence is 14 residues long. The germline CDR1 and CDR2 sequences are SGHVS and FQNEAQ. Between the trimmed V and J ends, which lost 2 bases and 1 base, there was a span of 9 bases. The CDR3 nucleotides are TGTGCCAGCAGCTTAAGGGACACGTCCTACGAGCAGTACTTC. As protein: CASSLRDTSYEQYF.

The gene calls are TRBV30 and TRBJ2-5, with 8 bases that match TRBD2. This CDR3 comprises 14 residues. With V trimmed by 4 bases and J by 4 bases, 8 bases remained unmatched. Germline loops: CDR1 GTSNPN, CDR2 SVGIG (reference sequence). The CDR3 sequence: CAWKKAGERETQYF. CDR3 nucleotides: TGTGCCTGGAAGAAAGCGGGAGAGAGAGAGACCCAGTACTTC.

The CDR3 region is CASSEQREAFF. The CDR3, as DNA: TGTGCCAGTAGTGAGCAGAGAGAAGCTTTCTTT. This chain joins TRBV19 and TRBJ1-1; D call uncertain. Germline V gene sequence: CDR1 LNHDA, CDR2 SQIVND (reference sequence). The ends were cut back, 5 bases at V and 8 bases at J, with 9 bases in the middle. This CDR3 is built from 11 residues.

The CDR3 spells CASSYTVRPYTDEQYF. CDR3 bases: TGTGCCAGCAGTTACACCGTTCGGCCCTATACTGACGAGCAGTACTTC. The chain couples TRBV6-2 or TRBV6-3 to TRBJ2-7; the D is unclear. The CDR3 runs to 16 residues. Per the germline V gene, CDR1 is MNHEY and CDR2 is SVGEGT. With 2 bases removed from V and 5 bases from J, the gap between germline ends came to 19 bases.

The chain is built from TRBV4-3 and TRBJ1-1, with 8 bases aligning to TRBD1. The CDR3 totals 15 residues. With 2 bases clipped from V and 5 bases from J, the junction kept 7 bases outside the gene matches. Germline lookup yields CDR1 LGHNA and CDR2 YSLEER. As DNA, the CDR3 is TGCGCCAGCAGCCAATGGCCAGGGGGCGAAACTGAAGCTTTCTTT. Its translation is CASSQWPGGETEAFF.

The V and J genes are TRBV28 and TRBJ1-2, with no clear D. Trimming cost V 8 bases and J 5 bases, with 9 bases left between them. Germline values: CDR1 MDHEN, CDR2 SYDVKM. This CDR3 has 11 amino acids. The CDR3 nucleotides are TGTGCCAGCTGGGTGGGTTATGGCTACACCTTC. It specifies CASWVGYGYTF.

In its sample, this clone was seen once. The J gene is TRBJ2-2, the V gene TRBV24-1, with TRBD1 matching 9 bases. Looked up from germline, CDR1 is KGHDR and CDR2 is SFDVKD. J was trimmed by 4 bases and V by 3 bases; bases with no gene match: 17. The CDR3 consists of 20 residues. The CDR3 nucleotides read TGTGCCACCAGTGATCTACAAACACCCGTACAGGGGGCGGCCACCGGGGAGCTGTTTTTT. It codes for CATSDLQTPVQGAATGELFF.

The V call is TRBV5-6, the J call TRBJ1-2; tentative D call: TRBD1 (5 bases). Trimming removed 4 bases from V and 2 bases from J, with 6 bases in between. Germline V CDR1 and CDR2: SGHDT, YYEEEE. This CDR3 has 12 amino acids. CDR3 sequence reads: CASSAGNYGYTF. CDR3 DNA sequence: TGTGCCAGCAGCGCAGGGAACTATGGCTACACCTTC.

The chain uses TRBV3-1 (or the pseudogene TRBV3-2) and TRBJ2-2; 16 bases are shared with TRBD2. Trimming took 4 bases from V and 3 from J; bases not matched to a gene: 8. This CDR3 has 19 amino acids. Looked up from germline, CDR1 is LGHDT and CDR2 is YNNKEL (reference sequence). CDR3 protein: CASSRGTSGGGLYTGELFF. DNA for the CDR3: TGTGCCAGCAGCCGCGGGACTAGCGGGGGGGGCCTGTACACCGGGGAGCTGTTTTTT.

The gene calls are TRBV5-1 and TRBJ1-2, with D uncertain. The germline gives CDR1 SGHRS, CDR2 YFSETQ. V gave up 4 bases and J gave up 1 base, with 11 bases separating them. The CDR3 contains 14 residues. As DNA, the CDR3 is TGCGCCAGCAGCCCAGACACATTTAACTATGGCTACACCTTC. Amino acids: CASSPDTFNYGYTF.

A word on this clone: This CDR3 fails to terminate in the conserved phenylalanine or tryptophan, so it likely reflects a read error. It is unclear where the CDR3 begins or ends on the DNA, so no DNA is shown, and the CDR3 is as TCRdb lists it. The chain joins TRBV9 to TRBJ1-2. The CDR3 region is 11 residues in length, termini included. Germline V lookup: CDR1 SGDLS, CDR2 YYNGEE. The CDR3 spells CASRDIVFHQS.

The J gene is TRBJ1-2, the V gene TRBV27; TRBD1 might be the D (5 bases). Trimming took 5 bases from V and 8 from J, leaving 15 bases between them. Germline CDR1 reads MNHEY; CDR2 reads SMNVEV (reference sequence). The CDR3 has 13 residues. The CDR3 loop is CASSPRDPGGYTF. The CDR3 nucleotides are TGTGCCAGCAGTCCCCGGGACCCCGGAGGCTACACCTTC.

This clone was counted between two and nine times. The chain is built from TRBV6-5 and TRBJ2-7; no firm D call. This CDR3 has 12 amino acids. Germline V CDR1 and CDR2: MNHEY, SVGAGI. V gave up 4 bases and J gave up 5 bases, with 9 bases separating them. The CDR3, as DNA: TGTGCCAGCAGTTCGATGAAGGACGAGCAGTACTTC. Translated, it gives CASSSMKDEQYF.